Presented here are 13 T cell receptor beta chains from one specimen sequenced in a study of shared clonotypes between healthy human individuals. Using immunoSEQ multiplex PCR, the repertoire was profiled, and TCRdb retains in-frame clones only, with some absent. This table holds millions of clones, around 96% found once. CD8 cells classed as naive were CD45RO-negative and positively selected for CCR7, excluding terminally differentiated effector memory CD45RA+ cells. Input material: naive CD8+ T cells sorted from blood. Receptor source: a man aged 18 to 29 in good health.

This chain joins TRBV30 and TRBJ2-5, with D possibly being TRBD2 (5 bases). The length of the CDR3 is 16 residues. The ends were cut back, 4 bases at V and 3 bases at J, with 21 bases in the middle. Per the germline V gene, CDR1 is GTSNPN and CDR2 is SVGIG (reference sequence). CDR3: CAWTDGVATPKETQYF. Here the CDR3 DNA reads TGTGCCTGGACGGACGGGGTAGCGACTCCAAAAGAGACCCAGTACTTC.

The gene calls are TRBV11-1 and TRBJ2-7; no clear D gene. CDR1 SGHAT and CDR2 FQDESV come from the germline V gene (reference sequence). The V and J ends lost 2 bases and 4 bases respectively, with 15 bases between them. CDR3 length equals 15 residues. The CDR3 here is CASSLWPPVKYEQYF. Written as DNA, the CDR3 is TGTGCCAGCAGCTTATGGCCACCGGTGAAATACGAGCAGTACTTC. Full variable domain (rest looked up from reference TRBV11-1 and TRBJ2-7): EAEVAQSPRYKITEKSQAVAFWCDPISGHATLYWYRQILGQGPELLVQFQDESVVDDSQLPKDRFSAERLKGVDSTLKIQPAELGDSAMYLCASSLWPPVKYEQYFGPGTRLTVT.

This rearrangement joins TRBV7-9 to TRBJ1-6; D perhaps matches TRBD1 (6 bases). Germline CDR1 reads SEHNR; CDR2 reads FQNEAQ (reference sequence). V lost 0 bases and J 8 bases, leaving 11 bases between the germline ends. The CDR3 is 15 residues long. CDR3 in DNA: TGTGCCAGCAGCTTAGCACAGGGAAGTTATTCACCCCTCCACTTT. This encodes CASSLAQGSYSPLHF.

This clone was detected once. The chain links TRBV11-2 to TRBJ2-7; D perhaps matches TRBD1 (6 bases). The germline V gene has CDR1 SGHAT and CDR2 FQNNGV. Trimming shortened V by 5 bases and J by 2 bases, and 16 bases separated the two germline ends. The CDR3 contains 15 residues. The CDR3 reads CASSVFRGTTYEQYF. CDR3 DNA: TGTGCCAGCAGCGTTTTTAGGGGGACCACCTACGAGCAGTACTTC.

The chain couples TRBV19 to TRBJ2-7; a weak D match, TRBD1 (5 bases). CDR1 LNHDA and CDR2 SQIVND come from the germline V gene (reference sequence). The length of the CDR3 is 14 residues. Trimming pared 3 bases from V and 6 bases from J, leaving 15 bases between. The CDR3 DNA follows: TGTGCCAGTAGTATTACCTTGGCAGGGCCCGAGCAGTACTTC. Protein sequence: CASSITLAGPEQYF. Combining the CDR3 with reference TRBV19 and TRBJ2-7 gives the whole variable domain DGGITQSPKYLFRKEGQNVTLSCEQNLNHDAMYWYRQDPGQGLRLIYYSQIVNDFQKGDIAEGYSVSREKKESFPLTVTSAQKNPTAFYLCASSITLAGPEQYFGPGTRLTVT.

The chain combines TRBV10-2 with TRBJ2-1, with a possible D match to TRBD2 (5 bases). From germline, CDR1 is WSHSY and CDR2 SAAADI. The CDR3 extends over 15 amino acids. V was pared by 6 bases and J by 7 bases, with 19 bases between. CDR3 protein: CASRWTEAAGNEQFF. The CDR3 DNA follows: TGCGCCAGCAGATGGACCGAGGCTGCGGGTAATGAGCAGTTCTTC.

The J gene is TRBJ2-3, the V gene TRBV10-1; D unclear. CDR1 and CDR2 from the germline V gene are WNHNN and SYGVQD (reference sequence). The CDR3 has 16 amino acids. V was shortened by 4 bases and J by 2 bases, with 16 bases between the two germline ends. The CDR3 here is CASSAHETRDTDTQYF. In DNA, the CDR3 is TGCGCCAGCAGTGCCCACGAAACCCGAGACACAGATACGCAGTATTTT.

The DNA of the CDR3 is TGCGCCAGCAGCCAATTAACAGGTTTTCACGAAATGAACACTGAAGCTTTCTTT. Residues: CASSQLTGFHEMNTEAFF. The chain carries TRBV4-3 and TRBJ1-1, with D possibly matching TRBD1 (5 bases). V gave up 2 bases and J gave up 0 bases, with 19 bases separating them. Germline values: CDR1 LGHNA, CDR2 YSLEER. The CDR3 contains 18 residues.

This chain connects TRBV27 to TRBJ2-7; tentative D call: TRBD1 (6 bases). In germline, CDR1 is MNHEY, CDR2 SMNVEV (reference sequence). V lost 0 bases to trimming and J lost 3 bases, with 12 bases between them. This CDR3 is 15 amino acids long. CDR3: CASSLSWGHFYEQYF. CDR3 coding DNA: TGTGCCAGCAGTTTATCTTGGGGACATTTCTACGAGCAGTACTTC.

The V gene is TRBV4-3, the J gene TRBJ2-1, with D maybe TRBD2 (5 bases). CDR3 length: 15 amino acids. Germline V gives CDR1 LGHNA, CDR2 YSLEER. The germline V and J ends were trimmed by 0 bases and 5 bases, with 11 bases remaining between them. The CDR3 loop reads CASSQDRLADNEQFF. In nucleotides, the CDR3 is TGCGCCAGCAGCCAAGATCGGCTAGCTGACAATGAGCAGTTCTTC.

The genes are TRBV28 and TRBJ2-2, with 8 bases that match TRBD1. CDR1 and CDR2 from the germline V gene are MDHEN and SYDVKM. This CDR3 is built from 13 residues. The trim removed 5 bases at V and 6 bases at J, leaving 2 bases unmatched. The CDR3 sequence: CASSPQGAGELFF. The CDR3 nucleotides read TGTGCCAGCAGTCCACAGGGGGCCGGGGAGCTGTTTTTT.

On this clone: This sample includes further DNA sequences coding for the same CDR3. The J gene is TRBJ2-5, the V gene TRBV5-4; perhaps TRBD2 as D (5 bases). The CDR3 runs to 13 residues. V was shortened by 2 bases and J by 2 bases, with 7 bases between the two germline ends. Looked up from germline, CDR1 is SGHNT and CDR2 is YYREEE (reference sequence). The CDR3 DNA reads as TGTGCCAGCAGCTTACGGGGACAAGAGACCCAGTACTTC. This translates into CASSLRGQETQYF. The full variable domain, in which reference TRBV5-4 and TRBJ2-5 provide the parts outside the CDR3, is ETGVTQSPTHLIKTRGQQVTLRCSSQSGHNTVSWYQQALGQGPQFIFQYYREEENGRGNFPPRFSGLQFPNYSSELNVNALELDDSALYLCASSLRGQETQYFGPGTRLLVL.

The V and J genes are TRBV6-5 and TRBJ1-1; TRBD1 matches at 8 bases. V gave up 0 bases and J gave up 3 bases; unmatched junction bases: 6. The CDR3 is made up of 16 amino acids. CDR1 MNHEY and CDR2 SVGAGI come from the germline V gene. The CDR3 region is CASSYSKTGEDTEAFF. DNA for the CDR3: TGTGCCAGCAGTTACTCGAAGACAGGGGAGGACACTGAAGCTTTCTTT.